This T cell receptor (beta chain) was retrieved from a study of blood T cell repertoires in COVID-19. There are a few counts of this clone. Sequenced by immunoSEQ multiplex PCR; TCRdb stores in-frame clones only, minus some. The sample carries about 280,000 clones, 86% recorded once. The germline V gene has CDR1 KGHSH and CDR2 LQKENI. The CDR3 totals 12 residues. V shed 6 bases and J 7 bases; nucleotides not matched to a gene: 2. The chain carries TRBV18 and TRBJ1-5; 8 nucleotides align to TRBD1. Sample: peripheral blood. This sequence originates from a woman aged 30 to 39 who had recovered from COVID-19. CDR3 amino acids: CASSTGEQPQHF. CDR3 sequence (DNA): TGTGCCAGCTCGACAGGGGAGCAGCCCCAGCATTTT. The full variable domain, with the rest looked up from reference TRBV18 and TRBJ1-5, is NAGVMQNPRHLVRRRGQEARLRCSPMKGHSHVYWYRQLPEEGLKFMVYLQKENIIDESGMPKERFSAEFPKEGPSILRIQQVVRGDSAAYFCASSTGEQPQHFGDGTRLSIL.